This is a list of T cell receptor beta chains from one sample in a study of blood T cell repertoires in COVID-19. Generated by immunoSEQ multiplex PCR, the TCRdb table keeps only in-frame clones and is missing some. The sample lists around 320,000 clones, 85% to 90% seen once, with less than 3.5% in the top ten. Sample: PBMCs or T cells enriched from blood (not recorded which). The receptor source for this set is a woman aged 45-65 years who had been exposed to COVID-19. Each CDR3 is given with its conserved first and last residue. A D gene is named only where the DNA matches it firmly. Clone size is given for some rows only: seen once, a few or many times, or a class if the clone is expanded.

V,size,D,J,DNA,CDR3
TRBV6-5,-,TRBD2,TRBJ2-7,TGTGCCAGCAGTTTGAGCGGGGGAGATACCTACGAGCAGTACTTC,CASSLSGGDTYEQYF
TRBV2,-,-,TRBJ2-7,TGTGCCAGCAGTGGAACAGCCTACGAGCAGTACTTC,CASSGTAYEQYF
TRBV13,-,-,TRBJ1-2,TGTGCCAGCAGCTTAGACAGAAACTATGGCTACACCTTC,CASSLDRNYGYTF
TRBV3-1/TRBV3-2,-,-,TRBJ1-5,TGTGCCAGCAGCCCGCCAGGAAACAATCAGCCCCAGCATTTT,CASSPPGNNQPQHF
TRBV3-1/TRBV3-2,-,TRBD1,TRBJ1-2,TGTGCCAGCAGCCAAGCTCGCTCGGGACAGGGTTATGGCTACACCTTC,CASSQARSGQGYGYTF
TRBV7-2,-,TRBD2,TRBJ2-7,TGTGCCAGCAGCTTAGCCGGGCGGGGGAGAGATTACGAGCAGTACTTC,CASSLAGRGRDYEQYF
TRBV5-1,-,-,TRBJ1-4,TGCGCCAGCAGCTTGACAGAGCCTAATGAAAAACTGTTTTTT,CASSLTEPNEKLFF
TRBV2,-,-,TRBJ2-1,TGTGCCAGCAAAGAAACGACAGCAGACAATGAGCAGTTCTTC,CASKETTADNEQFF
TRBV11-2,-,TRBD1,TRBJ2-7,TGTGCCAGCAGCTTAGCCCCGGGACAGGTAACCTACGAGCAGTACTTC,CASSLAPGQVTYEQYF
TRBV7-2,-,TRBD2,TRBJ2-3,TGTGCCAGCAGCTTAGTTGGGACTAGCGGGGGGGCCTTGGATACGCAGTATTTT,CASSLVGTSGGALDTQYF
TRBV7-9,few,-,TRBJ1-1,TGTGCCAGCAGAAGGGACTCGTCCACTGAAGCTTTCTTT,CASRRDSSTEAFF
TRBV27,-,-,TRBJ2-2,TGTGCCAGCACCGACAGGTTGAACACCGGGGAGCTGTTTTTT,CASTDRLNTGELFF
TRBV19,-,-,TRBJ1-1,TGTGCCAGTAGTTTCGTGGAGGGTAGCACTGAAGCTTTCTTT,CASSFVEGSTEAFF
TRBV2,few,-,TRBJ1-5,TGTGCCAGCAGTGAAGGCCCCCAGCGGCCCCAGCATTTT,CASSEGPQRPQHF